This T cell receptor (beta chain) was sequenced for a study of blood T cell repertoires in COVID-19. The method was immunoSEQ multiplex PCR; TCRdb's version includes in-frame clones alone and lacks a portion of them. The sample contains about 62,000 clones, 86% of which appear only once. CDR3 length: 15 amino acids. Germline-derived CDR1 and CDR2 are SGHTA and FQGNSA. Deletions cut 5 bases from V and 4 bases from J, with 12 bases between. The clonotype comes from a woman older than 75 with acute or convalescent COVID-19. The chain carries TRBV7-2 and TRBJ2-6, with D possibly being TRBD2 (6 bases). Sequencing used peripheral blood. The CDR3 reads CASSPQRAGANVLTF. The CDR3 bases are TGTGCCAGCAGCCCCCAGCGGGCCGGGGCCAACGTCCTGACTTTC. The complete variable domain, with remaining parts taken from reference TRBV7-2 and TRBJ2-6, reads GAGVSQSPSNKVTEKGKDVELRCDPISGHTALYWYRQSLGQGLEFLIYFQGNSAPDKSGLPSDRFSAERTGGSVSTLTIQRTQQEDSAVYLCASSPQRAGANVLTFGAGSRLTVL.